A selection of T cell receptor beta chains follows, all from one sample in a study of cytomegalovirus exposure and HLA in healthy donors. Produced via immunoSEQ multiplex PCR; TCRdb's table is partial and in-frame only. The repertoire includes some 70,000 clones, roughly 74% of them detected once, and 7.8% sits in the top ten. Input material: PBMCs. Every receptor here comes from a man aged 18 to 29 in good health and CMV-seropositive. Both conserved end residues are part of each CDR3. A D gene is named only where the DNA matches it firmly. A row's size may be missing; if present it is once, few, many or a size class.

TRBV27,-,TRBJ1-1,-,TGTGCCAGCAGTGGGGGGGCGACTGGAACTGAAGCTTTCTTT,CASSGGATGTEAFF
TRBV5-1,-,TRBJ2-7,TRBD2,TGCGCCAGCAGCTTGGCCGGGACTAGCGGGTACGAGCAGTACTTC,CASSLAGTSGYEQYF
TRBV6-6,-,TRBJ2-3,TRBD2,TGTGCCAGCAGTTACCCTAGCGGGGGCACAGATACGCAGTATTTT,CASSYPSGGTDTQYF
TRBV4-1,-,TRBJ1-3,-,TGCGCCAGCAGCCCTCGGGACAACTCTGGAAACACCATATATTTT,CASSPRDNSGNTIYF
TRBV18,-,TRBJ2-1,-,TGTGCCAGCTCACCCCCAAGCGGGTATGAGCAGTTCTTC,CASSPPSGYEQFF
TRBV5-4,-,TRBJ2-3,TRBD2,TGTGCCAGCAGCCTGGGGGGGGAAGATACGCAGTATTTT,CASSLGGEDTQYF
TRBV10-2,-,TRBJ2-7,TRBD2,TGCGCCAGCAGTTCGGGCCGACTAGCGGGAGACGAGCAGTACTTC,CASSSGRLAGDEQYF
TRBV7-2,-,TRBJ2-1,TRBD2,TGTGCCAGCAGCCCTCTAGCGGGAGGTCGAAATGAGCAGTTCTTC,CASSPLAGGRNEQFF
TRBV28,-,TRBJ1-2,-,TGTGCCAGCAGTTTATATACAGGGATAGGGGACGGCTACACCTTC,CASSLYTGIGDGYTF
TRBV2,-,TRBJ2-7,TRBD2,TGTGCCAGCAGTGGGACTAGCGGGGATAACGAGCAGTACTTC,CASSGTSGDNEQYF
TRBV10-3,few,TRBJ2-1,-,TGTGCCATCAGTGACAGGGAGGACAATGAGCAGTTCTTC,CAISDREDNEQFF
TRBV6-5,-,TRBJ2-7,TRBD2,TGTGCCAGCAGTATAGGACTAGCGGGCACGTCGGAGCAGTACTTC,CASSIGLAGTSEQYF
TRBV27,-,TRBJ2-2,-,TGTGCCAGCAGCCTTTACACCGGGGAGCTGTTTTTT,CASSLYTGELFF
TRBV10-1,-,TRBJ2-3,-,TGCGCCAGCAGTGAATTGTGGCGGGATACGCAGTATTTT,CASSELWRDTQYF
TRBV6-4,few,TRBJ2-2,TRBD2,TGTGCCAGCAGTGACGGGAGGGCCACCGGGGAGCTGTTTTTT,CASSDGRATGELFF
TRBV7-2,-,TRBJ2-5,-,TGTGCCAGCAGCTTAGCGCCGAACAGTGAAAGGGAGACCCAGTACTTC,CASSLAPNSERETQYF
TRBV4-1,few,TRBJ2-7,TRBD2,TGCGCCAGCAGCCAAGCTAGCGGGGGCACCTACGAGCAGTACTTC,CASSQASGGTYEQYF
TRBV6-6,-,TRBJ1-5,TRBD1,TGTGCCAGCAGGTCAGACAGGGACCAGCCCCAGCATTTT,CASRSDRDQPQHF
TRBV30,-,TRBJ1-6,-,TGTGCCTGGAGCGGGGGTGGTGATTCACCCCTCCACTTT,CAWSGGGDSPLHF
TRBV6-4,few,TRBJ1-2,-,TGTGCCAGCGATTATGGGCCAGGGGCTAACTATGGCTACACCTTC,CASDYGPGANYGYTF
TRBV10-3,-,TRBJ1-6,TRBD1,TGTGCCATCAGACAGGGGGCGCAAAATTCACCCCTCCACTTT,CAIRQGAQNSPLHF
TRBV2,-,TRBJ2-5,TRBD2,TGTGCCAGCAGAGGGACTAGCGGGGCGGAGACCCAGTACTTC,CASRGTSGAETQYF
TRBV5-1,-,TRBJ1-2,-,TGCGCCAGCAGCTTGGGAGGGGGAGATGGCTACACCTTC,CASSLGGGDGYTF
TRBV30,-,TRBJ2-1,TRBD2,TGTGCCTGGAGTGTAACGAGCGGGAGTCTGAATGAGCAGTTCTTC,CAWSVTSGSLNEQFF
TRBV7-7,-,TRBJ2-1,TRBD1,TGTGCTAGCAGCCGGGACAGGGGGGATGAGCAGTTCTTC,CASSRDRGDEQFF
TRBV30,few,TRBJ1-2,-,TGTGCCTGGACTATAGGGCGGGCTGGTGGCTACACCTTC,CAWTIGRAGGYTF
TRBV2,once,TRBJ1-2,TRBD1,TGTGCCAGCAGCCCAGACAGGGGGCTTGGCTACACCTTC,CASSPDRGLGYTF
TRBV12-5,-,TRBJ1-1,-,TGTGCTAGTGGTTTGGCCTCAGGGGCCCTTGACACTGAAGCTTTCTTT,CASGLASGALDTEAFF
TRBV30,-,TRBJ2-7,-,TGTGCCTGGAGTTATAGACTGGAGCAGTACTTC,CAWSYRLEQYF